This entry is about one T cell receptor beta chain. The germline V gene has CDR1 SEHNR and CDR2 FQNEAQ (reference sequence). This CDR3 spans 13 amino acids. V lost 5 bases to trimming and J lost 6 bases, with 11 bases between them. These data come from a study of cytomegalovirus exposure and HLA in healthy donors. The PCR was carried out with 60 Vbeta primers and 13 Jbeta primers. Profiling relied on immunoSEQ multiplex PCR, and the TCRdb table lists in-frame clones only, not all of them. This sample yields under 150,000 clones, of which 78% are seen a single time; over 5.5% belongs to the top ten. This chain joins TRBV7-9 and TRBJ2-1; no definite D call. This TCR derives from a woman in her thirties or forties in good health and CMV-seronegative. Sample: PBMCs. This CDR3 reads CASSIISRNEQFF. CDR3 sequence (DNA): TGTGCCAGCAGCATAATTTCTCGCAATGAGCAGTTCTTC.